This T cell receptor delta chain comes out of a study of gamma-delta T cells after stem cell transplantation. TCRdb fed the RT-PCR reads into CATT to redo clone calling. The top ten clones hold about 15% of a sample with some 1,700 delta-chain clones, about 15% of them seen once. Germline V CDR1 and CDR2: GEAIGNYY, EKD. V was clipped by 2 bases and J by 2 bases; unmatched bases: 0. This CDR3 spans 16 amino acids. The chain recombines TRDV2 with TRDJ3; 9 bases are a match to TRDD3. The sample was gamma-delta T cells. The TCR sequence derives from a human donor. It is not recorded whose cells these are; they may come from a transplant donor. The CDR3 is CACDRGYAWDTRQMFF. CDR3 DNA: TGTGCCTGTGACAGGGGATACGCCTGGGACACCCGACAGATGTTTTTC.